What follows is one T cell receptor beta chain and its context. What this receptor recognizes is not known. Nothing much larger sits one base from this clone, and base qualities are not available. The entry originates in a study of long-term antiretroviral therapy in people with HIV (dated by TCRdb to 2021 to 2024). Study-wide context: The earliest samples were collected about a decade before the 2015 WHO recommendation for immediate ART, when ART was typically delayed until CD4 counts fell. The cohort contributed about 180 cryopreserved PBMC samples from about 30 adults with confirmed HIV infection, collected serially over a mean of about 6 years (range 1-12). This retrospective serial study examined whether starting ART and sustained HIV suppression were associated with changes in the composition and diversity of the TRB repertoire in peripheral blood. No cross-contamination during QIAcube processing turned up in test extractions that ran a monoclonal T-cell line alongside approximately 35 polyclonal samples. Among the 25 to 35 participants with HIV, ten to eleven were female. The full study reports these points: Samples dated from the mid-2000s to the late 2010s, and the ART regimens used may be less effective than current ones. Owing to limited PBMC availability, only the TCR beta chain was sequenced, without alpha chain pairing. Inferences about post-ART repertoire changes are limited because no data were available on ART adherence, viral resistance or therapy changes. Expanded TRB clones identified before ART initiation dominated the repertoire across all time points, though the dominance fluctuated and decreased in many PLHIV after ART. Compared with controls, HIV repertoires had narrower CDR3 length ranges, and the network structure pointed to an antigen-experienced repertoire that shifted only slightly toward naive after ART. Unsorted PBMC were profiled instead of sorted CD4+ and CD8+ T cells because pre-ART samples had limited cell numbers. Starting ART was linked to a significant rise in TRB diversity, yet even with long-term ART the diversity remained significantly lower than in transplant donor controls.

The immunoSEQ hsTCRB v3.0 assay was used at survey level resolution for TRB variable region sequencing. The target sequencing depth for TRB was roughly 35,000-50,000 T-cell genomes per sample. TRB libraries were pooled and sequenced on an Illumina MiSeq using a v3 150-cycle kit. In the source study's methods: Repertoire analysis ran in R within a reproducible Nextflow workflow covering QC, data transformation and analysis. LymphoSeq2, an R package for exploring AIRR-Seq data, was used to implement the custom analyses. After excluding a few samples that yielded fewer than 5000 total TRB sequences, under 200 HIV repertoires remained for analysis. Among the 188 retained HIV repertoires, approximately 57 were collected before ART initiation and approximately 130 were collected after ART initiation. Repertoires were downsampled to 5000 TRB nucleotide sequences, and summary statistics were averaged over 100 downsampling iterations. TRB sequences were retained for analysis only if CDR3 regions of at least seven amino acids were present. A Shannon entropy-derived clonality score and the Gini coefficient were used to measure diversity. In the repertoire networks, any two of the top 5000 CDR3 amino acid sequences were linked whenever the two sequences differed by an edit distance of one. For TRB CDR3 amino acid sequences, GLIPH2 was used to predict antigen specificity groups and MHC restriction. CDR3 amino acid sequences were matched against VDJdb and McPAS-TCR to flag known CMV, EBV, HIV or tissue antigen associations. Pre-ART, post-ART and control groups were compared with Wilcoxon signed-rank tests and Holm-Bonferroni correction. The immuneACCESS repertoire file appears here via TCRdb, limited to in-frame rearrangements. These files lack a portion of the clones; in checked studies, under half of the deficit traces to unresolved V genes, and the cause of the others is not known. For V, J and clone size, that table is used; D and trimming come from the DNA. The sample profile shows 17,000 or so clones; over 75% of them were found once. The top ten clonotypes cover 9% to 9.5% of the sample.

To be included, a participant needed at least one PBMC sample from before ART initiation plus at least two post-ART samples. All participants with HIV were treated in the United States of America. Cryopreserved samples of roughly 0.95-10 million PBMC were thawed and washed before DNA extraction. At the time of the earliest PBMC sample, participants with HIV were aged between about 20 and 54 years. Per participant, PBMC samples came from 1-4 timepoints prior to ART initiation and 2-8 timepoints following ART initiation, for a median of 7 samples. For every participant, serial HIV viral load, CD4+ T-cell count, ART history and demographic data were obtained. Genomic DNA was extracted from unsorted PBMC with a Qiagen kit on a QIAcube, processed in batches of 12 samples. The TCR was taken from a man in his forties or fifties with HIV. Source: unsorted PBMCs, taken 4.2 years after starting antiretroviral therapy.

CDR3 loop: CASRGTGVYSNEQFF. The nucleotides read TGTGCCAGCAGGGGGACAGGGGTATATTCCAATGAGCAGTTCTTC. The chain links TRBV27 with TRBJ2-1; TRBD1 agrees with 10 junctional bases. Reading from cysteine to phenylalanine, the CDR3 counts 15 amino acids. Left in the record is the CDR3 DNA by itself, 45 bases read in frame from the first base. CDR1 and CDR2 were assigned from the germline V gene (reference sequence) as MNHEY and SMNVEV. Unmatched junction bases come to 8, with V trimmed by 6 bases and J by 6 bases.